The source of this T cell receptor beta chain is a study of post-analysis software for immune sequencing data. About the study: The disease courses spanned relapsing-remitting, secondary progressive and progressive-relapsing forms of multiple sclerosis.

Regarding this clonotype: Its antigen remains unidentified.

Regarding the study as a whole: Under the F measure, samples that were prepared in one batch clustered strongly together. Significantly decreased normalized Chao1 diversity was recorded for multiple sclerosis patients relative to controls.

The authors incorporated unique molecular identifiers into the TCR beta cDNA libraries. TCRdb re-analysed the PCR reads in MiXCR, keeping a single row per CDR3 protein. Found here are 600,000 to 700,000 distinct CDR3 sequences, roughly three fifths of them singletons; the top ten hold approximately 10%. The receptor was derived from a girl aged 2 to 9 with multiple sclerosis. The sequencing sample was made of blood.

CDR3 residues: CASGADLGGEQYF. The CDR3 DNA reads TGTGCCAGCGGCGCGGACTTAGGAGGAGAGCAGTACTTC. The V gene is TRBV9, the J gene TRBJ2-7, with D tentatively TRBD2 (5 bases). Trimming left V 7 bases short and J 7 bases short, with 18 bases between. The CDR3 extends over 13 amino acids. Germline V gives CDR1 SGDLS, CDR2 YYNGEE.